Below are 20 T cell receptor beta chains sequenced from a single sample in a study of blood T cell repertoires in COVID-19. Here immunoSEQ multiplex PCR was the method, and the copy in TCRdb shows in-frame clones only, minus some. Of roughly 280,000 clones detected, 87% appear once; the ten largest clones hold 2.2%. Sequenced input: peripheral blood. The source is a woman between 50 and 59 years old who had recovered from COVID-19.

This clone was counted a few times. This rearrangement joins TRBV5-4 to TRBJ2-7; D possibly corresponds to TRBD1 (6 bases). There are 16 residues in the CDR3. Trimming removed 5 bases from V and 4 bases from J, with 22 bases in between. Germline V gene data show CDR1 as SGHNT and CDR2 as YYREEE (reference sequence). The DNA of the CDR3 is TGTGCCAGCAGTATTGGGGGCGCGGCCACCTTATACGAGCAGTACTTC. Residues: CASSIGGAATLYEQYF.

A few counts support this clone. The CDR3 nucleotides read TGTGCCAGCAGCTCTATCGTTCAGGTTCCCTATGGCTACACCTTC. This sequence encodes CASSSIVQVPYGYTF. The rearrangement joins TRBV7-8 to TRBJ1-2, with D unresolved. Per the germline V gene, CDR1 is SGHVS and CDR2 is FQNEAQ. Trimming pared 4 bases from V and 4 bases from J, leaving 16 bases between. The CDR3 is 15 amino acids.

This clone was picked up one time. This rearrangement joins TRBV11-3 to TRBJ2-3, with D tentatively TRBD2 (6 bases). The CDR3 extends over 16 amino acids. CDR1 is SGHNT, CDR2 YENEEA, per germline. V was shortened by 1 base and J by 4 bases, with 15 bases between the two germline ends. In DNA, the CDR3 is TGTGCCAGCAGCTTAGGGTTGAACTCGGGGGCAGATACGCAGTATTTT. Residues: CASSLGLNSGADTQYF. Full variable domain (missing parts from reference TRBV11-3 and TRBJ2-3): EAGVVQSPRYKIIEKKQPVAFWCNPISGHNTLYWYLQNLGQGPELLIRYENEEAVDDSQLPKDRFSAERLKGVDSTLKIQPAELGDSAVYLCASSLGLNSGADTQYFGPGTRLTVL.

The genes are TRBV7-2 and TRBJ2-2, with a weak D call TRBD1 (6 bases). Between the trimmed V and J ends, which lost 5 bases and 0 bases, there was a span of 10 bases. There are 15 residues in the CDR3. Germline CDR1 SGHTA, CDR2 FQGNSA. This chain's CDR3 is CASSETGTNTGELFF. The CDR3 DNA is TGTGCCAGCAGCGAAACAGGGACGAACACCGGGGAGCTGTTTTTT.

This clone was found a few times. The chain is built from TRBV30 and TRBJ2-3; possibly TRBD2 for D (6 bases). Trimming left V 8 bases short and J 2 bases short, with 14 bases between. Germline CDR1 reads GTSNPN; CDR2 reads SVGIG (reference sequence). The CDR3 runs 13 residues. CDR3 nucleotides: TGTGCCCTGTTAGCGGCAGACACAGATACGCAGTATTTT. This sequence encodes CALLAADTDTQYF.

The rearrangement joins TRBV5-1 to TRBJ2-1, with TRBD2 as a possible D gene (6 bases). V gave up 0 bases and J gave up 3 bases, with 10 bases separating them. CDR1 SGHRS and CDR2 YFSETQ come from the germline V gene. The CDR3 covers 15 residues. This chain's CDR3 is CASSLVEGLYNEQFF. In DNA form, the CDR3 reads TGCGCCAGCAGCTTGGTGGAGGGACTCTACAATGAGCAGTTCTTC.

This clone was picked up one time. The chain combines TRBV4-3 with TRBJ2-7; D remains ambiguous. Looked up from germline, CDR1 is LGHNA and CDR2 is YSLEER. CDR3 length equals 15 residues. Deletions cut 5 bases from V and 0 bases from J, with 14 bases between. CDR3 nucleotides: TGCGCCAGCAGCTTCCTACTATTAAGCTCCTACGAGCAGTACTTC. The encoded protein is CASSFLLLSSYEQYF.

This chain connects TRBV19 to TRBJ2-7, with 7 bases fitting TRBD2. The CDR3 runs 13 residues. From germline, CDR1 is LNHDA and CDR2 SQIVND (reference sequence). With V trimmed by 8 bases and J by 2 bases, 6 bases remained unmatched. The CDR3 loop reads CASRGVGPYEQYF. The CDR3 region has the DNA TGTGCCAGTCGGGGGGTGGGGCCCTACGAGCAGTACTTC.

The chain uses TRBV20-1 and TRBJ2-1; no reliable D call. V lost 3 bases and J lost 5, with 11 bases in between. The germline gives CDR1 DFQATT, CDR2 SNEGSKA (reference sequence). The CDR3 sequence is 13 residues long. The CDR3 region is CSASFQTNNEQFF. The CDR3 DNA is TGCAGTGCTAGTTTCCAGACAAACAATGAGCAGTTCTTC.

The chain links TRBV29-1 to TRBJ2-1; no clear D. CDR1 SQVTM and CDR2 ANQGSEA come from the germline V gene. The CDR3 length is 10 residues. V dropped 3 bases and J dropped 6 bases, with 3 bases sitting between them. The CDR3 region has the DNA TGCAGCGTTGAGCGCAATGAGCAGTTCTTC. Its translation is CSVERNEQFF.

The chain is built from TRBV5-6 and TRBJ1-2, with D tentatively TRBD1 (5 bases). Germline loops: CDR1 SGHDT, CDR2 YYEEEE. Trimming shortened V by 4 bases and J by 1 base, and 17 bases separated the two germline ends. This CDR3 is built from 16 residues. CDR3 amino acids: CASSRDAGRGNYGYTF. In nucleotides, the CDR3 is TGTGCCAGCAGCCGTGATGCAGGGAGGGGTAACTATGGCTACACCTTC.

This clone has just one count. The V call is TRBV11-2, the J call TRBJ2-2; 9 bases are shared with TRBD1. Germline lookup yields CDR1 SGHAT and CDR2 FQNNGV. The V gene end was trimmed by 6 bases and the J gene end by 6 bases; junction bases not matched to a gene: 14. The CDR3 length is 17 residues. For the CDR3, the DNA is TGTGCCAGCAGGCCAAATCACCCACAGGGGGCGGCCGGGGAGCTGTTTTTT. Translated: CASRPNHPQGAAGELFF.

Concerning this clone itself: This could be a read error, since a much larger clone is one nucleotide away. V and J are TRBV28 and TRBJ2-7; TRBD1 might be the D (5 bases). The CDR3 consists of 11 residues. The germline V and J ends were trimmed by 6 bases and 4 bases, with 7 bases remaining between them. The germline V gene has CDR1 MDHEN and CDR2 SYDVKM. CDR3 loop: CASSPGYEQYF. The CDR3 DNA sequence: TGTGCCAGCAGCCCAGGGTACGAGCAGTACTTC.

The chain carries TRBV10-3 and TRBJ1-1; a possible D gene is TRBD1 (6 bases). Looked up from germline, CDR1 is ENHRY and CDR2 is SYGVKD. This CDR3 spans 14 amino acids. Trimming shortened V by 1 base and J by 4 bases, and 10 bases separated the two germline ends. CDR3 coding DNA: TGTGCCATCAGTGAGTGGGGCAGGGGCACTGAAGCTTTCTTT. Its translation: CAISEWGRGTEAFF.

In this sample, this clone turned up a few times. The gene calls are TRBV7-9 and TRBJ2-7, with TRBD2 identical over 8 bases. Germline CDR1 SEHNR, CDR2 FQNEAQ (reference sequence). J gave up 2 bases and V 7 bases, and 7 bases lay outside the gene matches. There are 14 residues in the CDR3. The CDR3 loop reads CASTMSGRTYEQYF. The CDR3 region has the DNA TGTGCCAGCACTATGAGCGGGAGAACCTACGAGCAGTACTTC.

This rearrangement joins TRBV19 to TRBJ1-2; D ambiguous. CDR3 size: 14 residues. The germline V gene encodes CDR1 LNHDA and CDR2 SQIVND (reference sequence). Trimming removed 9 bases from V and 3 bases from J, with 17 bases in between. This CDR3 reads CARRRGSDYYGYTF. CDR3 DNA: TGTGCCAGACGGAGAGGAAGCGACTACTATGGCTACACCTTC. The full variable domain, with the rest looked up from reference TRBV19 and TRBJ1-2, is DGGITQSPKYLFRKEGQNVTLSCEQNLNHDAMYWYRQDPGQGLRLIYYSQIVNDFQKGDIAEGYSVSREKKESFPLTVTSAQKNPTAFYLCARRRGSDYYGYTFGSGTRLTVV.

In its sample, this clone was seen many times. The chain joins TRBV18 to TRBJ1-1; no reliable D call. Per germline, CDR1 KGHSH and CDR2 LQKENI. This CDR3 is built from 12 residues. Trimming cost V 6 bases and J 4 bases, with 9 bases left between them. The DNA for the CDR3 is TGTGCCAGCTCGCGAGAGAGCACTGAAGCTTTCTTT. Amino acid sequence: CASSRESTEAFF.

The chain carries TRBV5-1 and TRBJ2-3; 9 nucleotides agree with TRBD1. Looked up from germline, CDR1 is SGHRS and CDR2 is YFSETQ. V shed 6 bases, J shed 4 bases, and the junction held 12 bases outside the gene matches. This CDR3 has 16 residues. This chain's CDR3 is CASTRYRQGVSDTQYF. DNA of the CDR3: TGCGCCAGCACCCGTTATAGACAGGGGGTCTCAGATACGCAGTATTTT.

The chain is built from TRBV7-3 and TRBJ1-4; 9 nucleotides agree with TRBD1. The CDR3 extends over 14 amino acids. The V gene end was trimmed by 5 bases and the J gene end by 7 bases; junction bases not matched to a gene: 5. Germline V gene lookup returns CDR1 SGHTA and CDR2 FQGTGA. The CDR3 DNA follows: TGTGCCAGCAGCCCATCGGGACAGGGTGAAAAACTGTTTTTT. Encoded protein: CASSPSGQGEKLFF.

J is TRBJ1-1 and V is TRBV5-6; TRBD1 is a possible D gene (5 bases). CDR1 is SGHDT and CDR2 is YYEEEE in the germline V gene. V was shortened by 7 bases and J by 1 base, with 11 bases between the two germline ends. This CDR3 has 13 residues. CDR3 DNA: TGTGCCAGCTCTATAGACAGGAACACTGAAGCTTTCTTT. This codes for CASSIDRNTEAFF.